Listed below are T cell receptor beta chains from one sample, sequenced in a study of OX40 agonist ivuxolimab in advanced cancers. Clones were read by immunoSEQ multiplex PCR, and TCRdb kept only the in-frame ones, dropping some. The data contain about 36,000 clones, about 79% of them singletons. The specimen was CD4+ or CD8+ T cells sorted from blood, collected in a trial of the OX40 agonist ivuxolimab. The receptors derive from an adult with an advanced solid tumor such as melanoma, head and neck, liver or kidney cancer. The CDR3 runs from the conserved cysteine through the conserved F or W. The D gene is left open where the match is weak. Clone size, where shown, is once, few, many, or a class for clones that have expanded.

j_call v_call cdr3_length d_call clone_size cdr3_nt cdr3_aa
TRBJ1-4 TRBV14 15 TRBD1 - TGTGCCAGCAGCCTAAGACAGGGGAGAAATGAAAAACTGTTTTTT CASSLRQGRNEKLFF
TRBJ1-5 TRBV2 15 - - TGTGCCAGCAGTGAATCGGAAGAGGGCAATCAGCCCCAGCATTTT CASSESEEGNQPQHF
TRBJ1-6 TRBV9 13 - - TGTGCCAGCAGCGCAACATCGACAGGACCCCTCCACTTT CASSATSTGPLHF
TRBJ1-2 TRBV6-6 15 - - TGTGCCAGCAGTTACAAAGACTGGACGAGGTATGGCTACACCTTC CASSYKDWTRYGYTF
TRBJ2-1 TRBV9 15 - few TGTGCCAGCAGCGTAGCTCCGAGCTCCTACAATGAGCAGTTCTTC CASSVAPSSYNEQFF
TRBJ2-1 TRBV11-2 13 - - TGTGCCAGCACCCCGAGCTCCTACAATGAGCAGTTCTTC CASTPSSYNEQFF
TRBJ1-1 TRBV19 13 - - TGTGCCATCCTGGCGGATGGCTCTACTGAAGCTTTCTTT CAILADGSTEAFF
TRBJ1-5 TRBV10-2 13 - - TGCGCCAGCAGTGAAAGGGTAGATCAGCCCCAGCATTTT CASSERVDQPQHF
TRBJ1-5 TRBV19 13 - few TGTGCCACTTATGGACATAGCAATCAGCCCCAGCATTTT CATYGHSNQPQHF
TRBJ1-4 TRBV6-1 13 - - TGTGCCAGCAGTGAATGGGGGAATGAAAAACTGTTTTTT CASSEWGNEKLFF
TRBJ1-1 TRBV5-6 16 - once TGTGCCAGCACCTGGACACGTTTCAGGGAGAACACTGAAGCTTTCTTT CASTWTRFRENTEAFF
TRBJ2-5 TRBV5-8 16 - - TGTGCCAGCAGCGCCGGCAGTGGCAGAAGACAAGAGACCCAGTACTTC CASSAGSGRRQETQYF
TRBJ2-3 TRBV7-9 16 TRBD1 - TGTGCCAGCAGCTTTGTCAGGGGGCGTAGCGCAGATACGCAGTATTTT CASSFVRGRSADTQYF
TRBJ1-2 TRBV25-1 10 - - TGTGCCAGCGGCGACCTTCGTCGCACCTTC CASGDLRRTF
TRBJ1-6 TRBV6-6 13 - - TGTGCCAGCAGTTCAGATATAAGCAAGCCCCTCCACTTT CASSSDISKPLHF
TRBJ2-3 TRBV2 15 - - TGTGCCAGCAGTCTCCAGGCGTCTCACACAGATACGCAGTATTTT CASSLQASHTDTQYF
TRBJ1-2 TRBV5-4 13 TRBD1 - TGTGCCAGCAGCCCAGGGGGCAACTATGGCTACACCTTC CASSPGGNYGYTF
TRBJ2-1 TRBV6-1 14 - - TGTGCCACCCGATTGCGGACAACTTACAATGAGCAGTTCTTC CATRLRTTYNEQFF
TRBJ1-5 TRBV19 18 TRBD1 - TGTGCCAGTAGTCCCGGACAGGGGGCCCCTTATAGCAATCAGCCCCAGCATTTT CASSPGQGAPYSNQPQHF
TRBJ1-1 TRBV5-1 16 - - TGCGCCAGCAGCTCAAACCTACTCGGGGTTCGGACTGAAGCTTTCTTT CASSSNLLGVRTEAFF
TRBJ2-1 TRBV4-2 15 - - TGTGCCAGCAGCCAAGACGAAGGGGTGGTCAATGAGCAGTTCTTC CASSQDEGVVNEQFF
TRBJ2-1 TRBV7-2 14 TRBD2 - TGTGCCAGCAGTACAGCGGGGGGGCGGAATGAGCAGTTCTTC CASSTAGGRNEQFF
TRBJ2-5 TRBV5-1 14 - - TGCGCCAGCAGCTCAGGGATCACCCAAGAGACCCAGTACTTC CASSSGITQETQYF
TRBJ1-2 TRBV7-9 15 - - TGTGCCAGCACCCAGGGGAGGTGGATAAGCTATGGCTACACCTTC CASTQGRWISYGYTF
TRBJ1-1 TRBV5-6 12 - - TGTGCCAGCAGCTTACTTAACACAGGGGCTTTCTTT CASSLLNTGAFF
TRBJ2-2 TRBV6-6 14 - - TGTGCCAGCAGACCCGGACTCGGTGGGGTGGAGCTGTTTTTT CASRPGLGGVELFF
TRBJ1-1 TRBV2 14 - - TGTGCCAGCAGTCTGACAGCATTGAACACTGAAGCTTTCTTT CASSLTALNTEAFF
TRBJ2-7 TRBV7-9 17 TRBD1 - TGTGCCAGCAGCTTAGGACCGGGACAGGCTATCTCCTACGAGCAGTACTTC CASSLGPGQAISYEQYF
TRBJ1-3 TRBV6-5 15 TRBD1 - TGTGCCAGCAGCCCCGGGACAGGGCATGGAAACACCATATATTTT CASSPGTGHGNTIYF
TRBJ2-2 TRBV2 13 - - TGTGCCAGCGGGGTGGAGAACACCGGGGAGCTGTTTTTT CASGVENTGELFF
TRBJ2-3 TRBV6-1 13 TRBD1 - TGTGCCAGCAGCGGGGACAGATCAGATACGCAGTATTTT CASSGDRSDTQYF
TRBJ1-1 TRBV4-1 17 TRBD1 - TGCGCCAGCAGCCAAGGGATCGGGACAGGGCGGAACACTGAAGCTTTCTTT CASSQGIGTGRNTEAFF
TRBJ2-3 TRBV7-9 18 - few TGTGCCAGCAGCTCGGCACTTGGTAGCGGCACTAGCACAGATACGCAGTATTTT CASSSALGSGTSTDTQYF
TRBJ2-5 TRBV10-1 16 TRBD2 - TGCGCCAGCAGTTCGGGACTAGCGGGGGGTGTCGAGACCCAGTACTTC CASSSGLAGGVETQYF
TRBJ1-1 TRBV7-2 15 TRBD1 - TGTGCCAGCAGCCTTTCCCGGGACAGGGTTGGCCGAGCTTTCTTT CASSLSRDRVGRAFF